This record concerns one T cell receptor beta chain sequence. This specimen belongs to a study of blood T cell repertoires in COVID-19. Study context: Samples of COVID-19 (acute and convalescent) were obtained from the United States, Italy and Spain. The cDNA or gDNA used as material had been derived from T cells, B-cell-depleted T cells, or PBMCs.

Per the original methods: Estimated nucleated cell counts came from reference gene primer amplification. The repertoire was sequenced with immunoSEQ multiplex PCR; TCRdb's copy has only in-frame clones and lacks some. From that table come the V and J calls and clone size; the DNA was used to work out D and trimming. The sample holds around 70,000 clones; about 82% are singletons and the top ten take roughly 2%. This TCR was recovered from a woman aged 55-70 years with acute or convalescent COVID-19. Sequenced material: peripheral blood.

The CDR3 region is CASSPHHGRGGTNEKLFF. The CDR3 DNA reads as TGTGCCAGCAGCCCCCATCACGGTAGGGGTGGAACTAATGAAAAACTGTTTTTT. This chain joins TRBV7-3 and TRBJ1-4, with TRBD1 as a possible D gene (5 bases). With 5 bases removed from V and 1 base from J, the gap between germline ends came to 20 bases. Germline loops: CDR1 SGHTA, CDR2 FQGTGA. The CDR3 has 18 residues.